These T cell receptor beta chains were read from a single sample in a study of blood T cells in healthy people across ages. TCRdb re-derived calls from the 5' RACE reads in MiXCR, one entry per CDR3 protein. Among hundreds of thousands of distinct CDR3 sequences, around 25% were seen once, and the ten largest hold roughly 9%. The sample also formed part of further work on T cells of mothers and their children.

Sample: blood. The source of these receptors is a boy aged 5-17 years in good health. The CDR3 runs from the conserved cysteine through the conserved F or W. A D gene is named only where the DNA matches it firmly. For some rows the clone size is stated as once, few or many, or as a class when expanded; others skip it.

d_gene,j_gene,abundance,v_gene,CDR3nt,CDR3aa
.,TRBJ2-4,.,TRBV29-1,TGCAGCGTTTCTGGGCGAGCCAAAAACATTCAGTACTTC,CSVSGRAKNIQYF
.,TRBJ2-7,few,TRBV7-8,TGTGCCAGCAGCTTAGACGGGGGGCACGGTTCCTACGAGCAGTACTTC,CASSLDGGHGSYEQYF
.,TRBJ2-7,many,TRBV27,TGTGCCAGCAGTTTATGGGGGACCACCTACGAGCAGTACTTC,CASSLWGTTYEQYF
TRBD1,TRBJ1-6,few,TRBV4-1,TGCGCCAGCAGCCAAGAGCCAGCCGGGACAGGCCATTCACCCCTCCACTTT,CASSQEPAGTGHSPLHF
.,TRBJ1-5,.,TRBV6-5,TGTGCCAGCAGTTTCAACAGGTTCAATCAGCCCCAGCATTTT,CASSFNRFNQPQHF
.,TRBJ2-1,few,TRBV5-5,TGTGCCAGCAGCTTTTTCATCAGGGCTCTCAATGAGCAGTTCTTC,CASSFFIRALNEQFF
.,TRBJ2-5,.,TRBV5-1,TGCGCCAGCAGCTTGACCGGCTACAGTCAAGAGACCCAATACTTC,CASSLTGYSQETQYF
TRBD1,TRBJ1-1,.,TRBV7-2,TGTGCCAGCAGCTTCGGACAGGGTGCTGAAGCTTTCTTT,CASSFGQGAEAFF
.,TRBJ1-1,.,TRBV14,TGTGCCAGCAGCCAAGATTTTTCCCCCCCGGCTCTTTTTGAAGCTCTCTTT,CASSQDFSPPALFEALF
TRBD2,TRBJ2-1,few,TRBV12-3/TRBV12-4,TGTGCCAGCACCCGACTAGCGGGGAATACCTACAATGAGCAGTTCTTC,CASTRLAGNTYNEQFF
.,TRBJ2-5,few,TRBV21-1,TGTGCCAGCAGCAAACCCAGAGGCAGGAGGTCGTTAAGGTACCAAGAGACCCAGTACTTC,CASSKPRGRRSLRYQETQYF
.,TRBJ1-2,few,TRBV6-6,TGTGCCAGCAGTCTTGGATTAGAAGGCTACACCTTC,CASSLGLEGYTF
TRBD1,TRBJ2-5,.,TRBV12-3/TRBV12-4,TGTGCCAGCAGTTCGAACAGGGGTGAGACCCAGTACTTC,CASSSNRGETQYF
TRBD1,TRBJ1-6,few,TRBV3-1,TGTGCCAGCAGCCAAGAGATGGGAACCGGGACAGTAAATAATTCACCCCTCCACTTT,CASSQEMGTGTVNNSPLHF
.,TRBJ2-7,.,TRBV28,TGTGCCAGCAGCCCGGTGTCCTACGAGCAGTACTTC,CASSPVSYEQYF
.,TRBJ1-1,few,TRBV29-1,TGCAGCGTTGAAGTCTCCGGGTCCGGCACTGAAGCTTTCTTT,CSVEVSGSGTEAFF
TRBD2,TRBJ2-1,.,TRBV20-1,TGCAGTGCTAGTATAGCGGGGGGGCCGGATGAGCAGTTCTTC,CSASIAGGPDEQFF
TRBD2,TRBJ2-7,few,TRBV2,TGTGCCAGCAGTGACCGAGCGGGAGGTGTTTACGAGCAGTACTTC,CASSDRAGGVYEQYF
.,TRBJ2-2,.,TRBV3-1,TGTGCCAGCAGCCACGAGAGCGGGGAGCTGTTTTTT,CASSHESGELFF
.,TRBJ1-1,.,TRBV29-1,TGCAGCGTTGTCGGGAGGGTTAGGAACACTGAAGCTTTCTTT,CSVVGRVRNTEAFF
.,TRBJ1-1,.,TRBV2,TGTGCCGGCAGTGTGGGGAATGGAGGGTCGGCTTTCTTT,CAGSVGNGGSAFF
.,TRBJ2-1,.,TRBV24-1,TGTGCCACCAGTGATCTCTCCTCCTACAATGAGCAGTTCTTC,CATSDLSSYNEQFF
.,TRBJ1-1,.,TRBV7-6,TGTGCCAGCAGCCCGACACCACTTCCGAACACTGAAGCTTTCTTT,CASSPTPLPNTEAFF
.,TRBJ2-7,once,TRBV7-2,TGTGCCAGCAGCTCTGGGGGTAGGTTGCCCTACGAGCAGTACTTC,CASSSGGRLPYEQYF
.,TRBJ1-5,few,TRBV20-1,TGCAGTGCTAAGTGGAGCAATCAGCCCCAGCATTTT,CSAKWSNQPQHF
.,TRBJ1-1,many,TRBV29-1,TGCAGCGTTCTCACATTAAGGACTGAAGCTTTCTTT,CSVLTLRTEAFF
.,TRBJ2-4,.,TRBV2,TGTGCCAGCAGTGAAGAACAGGGAGCCAAAAACATTCAGTACTTC,CASSEEQGAKNIQYF
TRBD1,TRBJ2-5,few,TRBV19,TGTGCCAGTAGTTTGGGACAGGCTTCCTGGGGAGAGACCCAGTACTTC,CASSLGQASWGETQYF